These 24 T cell receptor beta chains originate from one sample sequenced in a study of T-cell reconstitution after alpha-beta-depleted transplantation in children. The library targeted TCRbeta and was prepared with unique molecular identifiers. TCRdb reprocessed the PCR reads via MiXCR and lists one record per CDR3 protein. This sample yields approximately 490,000 distinct CDR3 sequences, of which roughly a tenth are seen a single time; around 2% belongs to the top ten. The sequencing here drew on PBMCs, taken before TCRalphabeta/CD19-depleted stem cell transplant. All receptors derive from a child aged 2-15 years with inherited bone marrow failure, due to receive a stem cell transplant.

In its sample, this clonotype was seen many times. V is TRBV4-3 and J is TRBJ2-1; D call uncertain. From germline, CDR1 is LGHNA and CDR2 YSLEER. The CDR3 is 17 residues long. V lost 0 bases, J lost 6 bases, and 18 bases lay in between. The CDR3 loop is CASSQEDLPKEFNEQFF. The CDR3, as DNA: TGCGCCAGCAGCCAAGAAGATCTCCCTAAAGAGTTCAATGAGCAGTTCTTC.

This clonotype occurred many times. The chain carries TRBV7-2 and TRBJ1-1; D unclear. CDR3 length: 14 residues. Looked up from germline, CDR1 is SGHTA and CDR2 is FQGNSA. The V and J ends lost 1 base and 4 bases respectively, with 10 bases between them. Written as DNA, the CDR3 is TGTGCCAGCAGCTTAGGGGTTTGGGGCACTGAAGCTTTCTTT. The encoded protein is CASSLGVWGTEAFF.

A few counts support this clonotype. CDR3 protein: CASSQDHASGSPYEQYF. CDR3 DNA sequence: TGCGCCAGCAGCCAAGATCATGCTAGCGGGTCTCCCTACGAGCAGTACTTC. The chain has TRBV4-1 and TRBJ2-7; 8 bases line up with TRBD2. V lost 0 bases and J lost 2; bases outside the gene matches: 9. The CDR3 length is 17 residues. The germline gives CDR1 MGHRA, CDR2 YSYEKL.

This clonotype came up many times. The rearrangement links TRBV5-1 to TRBJ2-5; D perhaps matches TRBD2 (6 bases). The CDR3 spans 15 residues. The V gene's germline CDR1 is SGHRS and CDR2 YFSETQ. Between the trimmed V and J ends, which lost 4 bases and 0 bases, there was a span of 13 bases. The CDR3 is CASSRKLADQETQYF. Written as DNA, the CDR3 is TGCGCCAGCAGCCGGAAATTAGCGGACCAAGAGACCCAGTACTTC.

This clonotype was found many times. The chain uses TRBV5-1 and TRBJ1-1, with D possibly TRBD1 on 5 matching bases. Per germline, CDR1 SGHRS and CDR2 YFSETQ. This CDR3 region has 15 residues. With 0 bases removed from V and 9 bases from J, the gap between germline ends came to 18 bases. CDR3 loop: CASSLAPGAEGQAFF. The CDR3 nucleotides are TGCGCCAGCAGCTTGGCCCCTGGGGCGGAGGGCCAAGCTTTCTTT.

This clonotype was seen ten or more times. J is TRBJ2-1 and V is TRBV5-1, with 14 bases fitting TRBD2. J lost 6 bases, V lost 4 bases, and 12 bases had no gene match. The CDR3 totals 18 residues. Germline assignment: CDR1 SGHRS and CDR2 YFSETQ. The CDR3 here is CASSRPTSGRALANEQFF. The CDR3 DNA is TGCGCCAGCAGCAGACCGACTAGCGGGAGGGCCTTGGCCAATGAGCAGTTCTTC.

This clonotype was recorded at least ten times. This chain uses TRBV7-9 with TRBJ2-2; 7 bases are shared with TRBD2. The germline CDR1 and CDR2 sequences are SEHNR and FQNEAQ (reference sequence). This CDR3 contains 16 residues. Losses at the gene ends were 4 bases for V and 6 bases for J; bases not matched to a gene: 11. CDR3: CASSYATGGTAGELFF. The CDR3 DNA is TGTGCCAGCAGCTATGCAACGGGAGGAACGGCCGGGGAGCTGTTTTTT.

This rearrangement joins TRBV3-1 to TRBJ2-2; D gene ambiguous. The V end lost 3 bases, the J end lost 7 bases, and 12 bases lay between the germline ends. The CDR3 totals 14 residues. CDR1 and CDR2 (germline): LGHDT, YNNKEL (reference sequence). This CDR3 reads CASSHSPVDGELFF. In nucleotides, the CDR3 is TGTGCCAGCAGCCATTCCCCTGTCGACGGGGAGCTGTTTTTT.

V and J are TRBV20-1 and TRBJ1-2, with a possible D match to TRBD1 (5 bases). This CDR3 spans 13 amino acids. V was pared by 0 bases and J by 8 bases, with 13 bases between. Looked up from germline, CDR1 is DFQATT and CDR2 is SNEGSKA (reference sequence). The CDR3: CSARDPPGLGYTF. The CDR3, as DNA: TGCAGTGCTAGAGACCCCCCAGGGTTAGGCTACACCTTC.

The table lists this clonotype with many counts. The chain carries TRBV12-3 or TRBV12-4 and TRBJ1-5; the D is unclear. Trimming pared 3 bases from V and 0 bases from J, leaving 9 bases between. The CDR3 runs 15 residues. CDR3 bases: TGTGCCAGCAGTTTCTGGCAGAATAGCAATCAGCCCCAGCATTTT. Its translation: CASSFWQNSNQPQHF.

This clonotype was seen ten or more times. CDR3 sequence: CASSFRVSPTMNYGYTF. The CDR3 DNA reads TGTGCCAGCAGTTTTCGAGTTTCACCGACGATGAACTATGGCTACACCTTC. The chain recombines TRBV27 with TRBJ1-2; D is undetermined. There are 17 residues in the CDR3. From germline, CDR1 is MNHEY and CDR2 SMNVEV (reference sequence). The V end was cut by 3 bases, the J end by 2 bases, with 19 bases between.

The rearrangement joins TRBV18 to TRBJ2-5; D gene unclear. Deletions cut 2 bases from V and 3 bases from J, with 16 bases between. The CDR3 loop spans 16 amino acids. Germline assignment: CDR1 KGHSH and CDR2 LQKENI. The CDR3 bases are TGTGCCAGCTCACCAGTTCCGTTGGACGAAAAAGAGACCCAGTACTTC. It codes for CASSPVPLDEKETQYF.

This clonotype was recorded many times. CDR3 nucleotide sequence: TGCAGCGTTGAGGGGCCAGGGGCCGACTACGAGCAGTACTTC. As protein: CSVEGPGADYEQYF. The V call is TRBV29-1, the J call TRBJ2-7; a possible D gene is TRBD1 (6 bases). The CDR3 covers 14 residues. Germline loops: CDR1 SQVTM, CDR2 ANQGSEA. Trimming left V 3 bases short and J 3 bases short, with 15 bases between.

This clonotype was recorded at least ten times. This chain joins TRBV6-5 and TRBJ2-1; the D gene is possibly TRBD2 (5 bases). CDR3 length: 12 residues. Trimming removed 2 bases from V and 9 bases from J, with 8 bases in between. Germline values: CDR1 MNHEY, CDR2 SVGAGI. In DNA form, the CDR3 reads TGTGCCAGCAGTTACGTTGGAGGTGAGCAGTTCTTC. Protein: CASSYVGGEQFF.

This clonotype has at least ten counts. The gene calls are TRBV11-3 and TRBJ2-1; no firm D call. Germline CDR1 and CDR2: SGHNT and YENEEA. Between the trimmed V and J ends, which lost 5 bases and 4 bases, there was a span of 12 bases. The CDR3 has 14 residues. CDR3: CASSGSDGYNEQFF. The CDR3, as DNA: TGTGCCAGCAGCGGGTCCGACGGTTACAATGAGCAGTTCTTC.

In this sample, this clonotype turned up a few times. The chain recombines TRBV27 with TRBJ1-4; TRBD1 might be the D (6 bases). V was pared by 2 bases and J by 8 bases, with 15 bases between. This CDR3 has 15 amino acids. CDR1 is MNHEY, CDR2 SMNVEV, per germline (reference sequence). For the CDR3, the DNA is TGTGCCAGCAGTTTAGTGGGACAACGGGGAGAAAAACTGTTTTTT. It encodes CASSLVGQRGEKLFF.

Many counts were recorded for this clonotype. V gene TRBV6-6 combines with J gene TRBJ2-7; D not resolved. Germline CDR1 and CDR2: MNHNY and SVGAGI (reference sequence). Trimming cost V 5 bases and J 2 bases, with 7 bases left between them. The CDR3 length is 12 residues. The CDR3 loop is CASSKYPYEQYF. CDR3 in DNA: TGTGCCAGCAGTAAGTACCCCTACGAGCAGTACTTC.

CDR3: CASCSQLAENTEAFF. CDR3 in DNA: TGCGCCAGCTGTAGTCAGCTAGCTGAGAACACTGAAGCTTTCTTT. This chain links TRBV23-1 with TRBJ1-1; D remains unclear. TRBV23-1 is noted as an ORF with a role that remains uncertain. This CDR3 spans 15 amino acids. V lost 8 bases to trimming and J lost 1 base, with 17 bases between them.

At least ten counts were recorded for this clonotype. Here the CDR3 DNA reads TGTGCCAGTAGTAATAGCGGGAGTAGTACGGGGGAGCAGTACTTC. As protein: CASSNSGSSTGEQYF. The chain has TRBV19 and TRBJ2-7; TRBD2 matches at 9 bases. Germline CDR1 is LNHDA and CDR2 is SQIVND (reference sequence). This CDR3 contains 15 residues. Unmatched junction bases numbered 11, after V lost 4 bases and J lost 7 bases.

This clonotype was counted at least ten times. The rearrangement links TRBV19 to TRBJ2-3; the D is unclear. Deletions cut 0 bases from V and 4 bases from J, with 5 bases between. In germline, CDR1 is LNHDA, CDR2 SQIVND (reference sequence). The CDR3 spans 13 residues. CDR3 sequence reads: CASSIDFSDTQYF. CDR3 nucleotides: TGTGCCAGTAGTATAGATTTCTCAGATACGCAGTATTTT.

The chain employs TRBV27 and TRBJ2-3, with 9 bases that match TRBD2. This CDR3 has 14 residues. V shed 4 bases and J 5 bases; nucleotides not matched to a gene: 4. CDR1 MNHEY and CDR2 SMNVEV come from the germline V gene (reference sequence). Here the CDR3 DNA reads TGTGCCAGCAGTTCTCGACTAGCGGTAGATACGCAGTATTTT. As protein: CASSSRLAVDTQYF.

This clonotype was picked up many times. The chain uses TRBV11-3 and TRBJ2-1, with 7 bases lining up with TRBD2. CDR1 is SGHNT, CDR2 YENEEA, per germline. Trimming removed 3 bases from V and 6 bases from J; junction bases left unmatched: 20. This CDR3 is 19 amino acids long. The CDR3 protein is CASSFLVGLWLADANEQFF. The CDR3 region has the DNA TGTGCCAGCAGCTTCCTAGTAGGGTTGTGGCTAGCGGACGCCAATGAGCAGTTCTTC.

This clonotype was seen ten or more times. This chain connects TRBV7-9 to TRBJ1-2, with D possibly matching TRBD1 (5 bases). Germline V gene lookup returns CDR1 SEHNR and CDR2 FQNEAQ (reference sequence). Deletions cut 3 bases from V and 6 bases from J, with 11 bases between. The CDR3 extends over 13 amino acids. The CDR3 DNA reads as TGTGCCAGCAGCTTTCCGGGGCAGGATGGCTACACCTTC. Encoded protein: CASSFPGQDGYTF.

The chain recombines TRBV28 with TRBJ2-7; a weak D match, TRBD2 (6 bases). The V gene's germline CDR1 is MDHEN and CDR2 SYDVKM. V lost 1 base and J 1 base, leaving 20 bases between the germline ends. The CDR3 contains 18 residues. The CDR3 DNA reads TGTGCCAGCAGTTTATTGTTCGGGGGTGGGCGGGGTTCCTACGAGCAGTACTTC. Amino acid sequence: CASSLLFGGGRGSYEQYF.